This T cell receptor (beta chain) was documented in a study of control samples from healthy donors and cancer patients. This clone has just one count. The CDR3 has 17 amino acids. J lost 10 bases, V lost 6 bases, and 18 bases had no gene match. Germline CDR1 is SGHTS and CDR2 is YDEGEE. The repertoire was sequenced with immunoSEQ multiplex PCR; TCRdb's copy has only in-frame clones and lacks some. The data hold 70,000 to 95,000 clones, with more than 85% observed a single time. V usage is TRBV5-8 and J usage is TRBJ1-6, with 8 nucleotides matching TRBD1. The source is a woman under 40 in good health. Sequenced: blood. DNA of the CDR3: TGTGCCAGCACCCAGCGATTCTCCGGGACAGGCTCGTCACCCCTCCACTTT. Its protein is CASTQRFSGTGSSPLHF.